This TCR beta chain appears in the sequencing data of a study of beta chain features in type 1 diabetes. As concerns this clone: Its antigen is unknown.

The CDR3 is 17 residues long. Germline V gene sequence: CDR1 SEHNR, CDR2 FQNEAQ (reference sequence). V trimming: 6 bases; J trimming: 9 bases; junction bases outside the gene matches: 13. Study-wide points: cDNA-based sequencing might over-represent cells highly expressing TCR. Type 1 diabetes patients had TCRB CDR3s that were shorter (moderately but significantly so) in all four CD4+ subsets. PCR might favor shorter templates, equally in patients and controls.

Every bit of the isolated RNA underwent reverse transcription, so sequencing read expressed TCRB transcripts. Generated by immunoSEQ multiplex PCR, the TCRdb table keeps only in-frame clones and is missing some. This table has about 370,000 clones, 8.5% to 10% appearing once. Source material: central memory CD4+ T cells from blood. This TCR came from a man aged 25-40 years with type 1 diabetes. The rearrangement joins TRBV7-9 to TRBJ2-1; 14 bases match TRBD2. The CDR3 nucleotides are TGTGCCAGCAGTGGACTAGCGGGAGGCCGGGGGAGCGGTGAGCAGTTCTTC. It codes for CASSGLAGGRGSGEQFF. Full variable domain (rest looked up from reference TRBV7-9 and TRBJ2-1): DTGVSQNPRHKITKRGQNVTFRCDPISEHNRLYWYRQTLGQGPEFLTYFQNEAQLEKSRLLSDRFSAERPKGSFSTLEIQRTEQGDSAMYLCASSGLAGGRGSGEQFFGPGTRLTVL.